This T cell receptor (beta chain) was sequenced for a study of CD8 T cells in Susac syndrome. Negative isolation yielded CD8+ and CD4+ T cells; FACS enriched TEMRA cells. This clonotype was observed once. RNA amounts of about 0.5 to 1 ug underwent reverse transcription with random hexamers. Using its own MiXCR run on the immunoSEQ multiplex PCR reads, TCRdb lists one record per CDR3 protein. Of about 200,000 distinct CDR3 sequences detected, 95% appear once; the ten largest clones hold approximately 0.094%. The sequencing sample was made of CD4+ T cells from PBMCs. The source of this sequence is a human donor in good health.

CDR3 nucleotides: TGTGCCACCAGCAGCGGAAGCTACTACGAGCAGTACGTC. Its protein product is CATSSGSYYEQYV. The chain is built from TRBV15 and TRBJ2-7; D remains ambiguous. Germline V gene sequence: CDR1 LNHNV, CDR2 YYDKDF (reference sequence). Trimming pared 3 bases from V and 3 bases from J, leaving 9 bases between. CDR3 length: 13 residues.